This TCR beta chain was identified in a study of radiotherapy plus CTLA-4 blockade in lung cancer. The overall study: Of the patients, over 15% showed objective responses and about 30% attained disease control. Overall study findings and caveats: Response, reportedly, was best predicted by interferon-beta along with early blood T cell clone dynamics. Expansion of tumor-derived TCR clones was observed in blood after radiotherapy plus ipilimumab.

The CDR3 is made up of 13 amino acids. Looked up from germline, CDR1 is SGHDT and CDR2 is YYEEEE. V trimming: 4 bases; J trimming: 2 bases; junction bases outside the gene matches: 2. In chemo-refractory metastatic non-small-cell lung cancer, patients got ipilimumab CTLA-4 blockade together with focal radiation. Turning to this clone: Its antigen is not identified.

This table comes from immunoSEQ multiplex PCR, and its TCRdb copy is limited to in-frame clones, with some not included. Among 95,000 to 150,000 clones listed, 85% to 90% were seen once. The chain links TRBV5-6 to TRBJ2-7; 8 bases fit TRBD2. Sequenced material: peripheral blood, taken from a patient treated with radiotherapy plus ipilimumab. The sequence derives from a human donor with non-small cell lung cancer that progressed on radiotherapy plus ipilimumab. The CDR3 here is CASSTLAAYEQYF. The DNA of the CDR3 is TGTGCCAGCAGCACACTAGCGGCCTACGAGCAGTACTTC.